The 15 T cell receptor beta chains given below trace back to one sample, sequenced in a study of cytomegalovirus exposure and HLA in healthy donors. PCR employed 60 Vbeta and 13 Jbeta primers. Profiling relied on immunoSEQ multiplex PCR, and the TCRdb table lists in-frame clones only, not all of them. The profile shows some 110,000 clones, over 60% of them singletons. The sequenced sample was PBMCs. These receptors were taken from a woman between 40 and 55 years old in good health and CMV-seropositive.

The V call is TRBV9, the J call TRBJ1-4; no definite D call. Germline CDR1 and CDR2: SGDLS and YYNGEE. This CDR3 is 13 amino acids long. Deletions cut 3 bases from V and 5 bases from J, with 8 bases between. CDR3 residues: CASSGNSNEKLFF. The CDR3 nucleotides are TGTGCCAGCAGCGGGAACAGCAATGAAAAACTGTTTTTT.

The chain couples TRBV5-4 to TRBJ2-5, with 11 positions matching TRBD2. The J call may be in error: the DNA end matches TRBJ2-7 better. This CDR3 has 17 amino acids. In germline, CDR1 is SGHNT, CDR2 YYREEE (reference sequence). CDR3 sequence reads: CASSTLSSGRPGDEQYF. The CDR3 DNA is TGTGCCAGCAGCACCCTTTCTAGCGGGAGGCCGGGCGACGAGCAGTACTTC.

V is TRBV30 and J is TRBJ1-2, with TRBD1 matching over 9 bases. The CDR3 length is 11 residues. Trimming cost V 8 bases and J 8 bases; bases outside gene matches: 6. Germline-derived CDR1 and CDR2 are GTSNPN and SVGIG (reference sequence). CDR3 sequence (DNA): TGTGCCGGGGGACAGGGTGGAGGCTACACCTTC. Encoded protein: CAGGQGGGYTF.

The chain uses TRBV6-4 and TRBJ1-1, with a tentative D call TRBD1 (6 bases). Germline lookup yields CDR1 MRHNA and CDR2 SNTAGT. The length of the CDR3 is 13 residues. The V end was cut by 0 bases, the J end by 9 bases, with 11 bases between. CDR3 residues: CASSDSVQGKAFF. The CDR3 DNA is TGTGCCAGCAGTGACTCGGTACAGGGTAAAGCTTTCTTT.

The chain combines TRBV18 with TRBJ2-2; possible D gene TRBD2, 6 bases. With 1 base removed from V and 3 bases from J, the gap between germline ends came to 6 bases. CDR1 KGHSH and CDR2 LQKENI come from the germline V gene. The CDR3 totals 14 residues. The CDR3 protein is CASSPRRDTGELFF. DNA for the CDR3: TGTGCCAGCTCACCACGGAGGGACACCGGGGAGCTGTTTTTT.

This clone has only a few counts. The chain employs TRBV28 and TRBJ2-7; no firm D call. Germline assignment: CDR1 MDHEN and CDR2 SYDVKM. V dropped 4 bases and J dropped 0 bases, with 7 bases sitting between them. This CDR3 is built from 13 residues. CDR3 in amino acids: CASSYLSSYEQYF. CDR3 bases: TGTGCCAGCAGTTACCTGAGCTCCTACGAGCAGTACTTC.

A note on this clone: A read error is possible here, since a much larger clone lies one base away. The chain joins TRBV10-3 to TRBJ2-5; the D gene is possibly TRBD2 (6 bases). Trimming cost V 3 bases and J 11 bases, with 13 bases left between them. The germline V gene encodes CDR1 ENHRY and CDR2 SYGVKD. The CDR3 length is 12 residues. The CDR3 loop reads CAISDSEGEQYF. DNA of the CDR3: TGTGCCATCAGTGATTCGGAGGGTGAGCAGTACTTC.

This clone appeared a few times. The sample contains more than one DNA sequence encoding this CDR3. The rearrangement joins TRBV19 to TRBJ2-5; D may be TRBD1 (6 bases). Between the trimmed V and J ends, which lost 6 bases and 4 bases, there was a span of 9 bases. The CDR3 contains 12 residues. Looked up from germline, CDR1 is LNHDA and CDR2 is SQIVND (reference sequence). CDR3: CASSRGSETQYF. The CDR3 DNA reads TGTGCCAGTAGCAGGGGATCAGAGACCCAGTACTTC.

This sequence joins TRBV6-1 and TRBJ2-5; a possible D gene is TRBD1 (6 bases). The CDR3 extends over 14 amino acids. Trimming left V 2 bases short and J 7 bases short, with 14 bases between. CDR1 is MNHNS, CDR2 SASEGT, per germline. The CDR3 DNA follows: TGTGCCAGCAGTGAAACGAGTCAAGGGGGGACCCAGTACTTC. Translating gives CASSETSQGGTQYF.

This CDR3 reads CASGFGLAGGNEQFF. CDR3 DNA: TGTGCTAGTGGTTTTGGGTTAGCGGGAGGTAATGAGCAGTTCTTC. The V call is TRBV12-5, the J call TRBJ2-1; 10 bases agree with TRBD2. Trimming at V came to 3 bases and at J to 7 bases, leaving 6 bases not matched to a gene. Germline V gene sequence: CDR1 LGHNT, CDR2 FRNRAP. The CDR3 has 15 amino acids.

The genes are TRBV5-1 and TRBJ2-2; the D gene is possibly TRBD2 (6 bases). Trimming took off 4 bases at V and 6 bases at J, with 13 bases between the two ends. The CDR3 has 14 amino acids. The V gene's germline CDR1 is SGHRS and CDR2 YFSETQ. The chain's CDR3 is CASSRLWEAGELFF. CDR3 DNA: TGCGCCAGCAGCCGCCTCTGGGAGGCCGGGGAGCTGTTTTTT.

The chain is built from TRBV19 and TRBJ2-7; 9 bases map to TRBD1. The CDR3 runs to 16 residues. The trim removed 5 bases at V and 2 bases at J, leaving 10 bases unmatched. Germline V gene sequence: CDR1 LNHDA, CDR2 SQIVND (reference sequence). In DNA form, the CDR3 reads TGTGCCAGTAGTTTTCTTTCCGGGACAGGGACCTACGAGCAGTACTTC. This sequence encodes CASSFLSGTGTYEQYF.

The CDR3 is CASRMGGASEQFF. In nucleotides, the CDR3 is TGTGCCAGCAGAATGGGGGGGGCGAGTGAGCAGTTCTTC. V usage is TRBV14 and J usage is TRBJ2-1; D is perhaps TRBD2 (7 bases). This CDR3 spans 13 amino acids. CDR1 and CDR2 from the germline V gene are SGHDN and FVKESK. V was pared by 6 bases and J by 9 bases, with 15 bases between.

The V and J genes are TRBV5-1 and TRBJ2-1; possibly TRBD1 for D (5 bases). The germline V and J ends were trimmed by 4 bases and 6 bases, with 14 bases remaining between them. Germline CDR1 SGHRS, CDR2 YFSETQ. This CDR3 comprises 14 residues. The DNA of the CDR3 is TGCGCCAGCAGCCCGAGGCAGGGTGTCAATGAGCAGTTCTTC. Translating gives CASSPRQGVNEQFF.

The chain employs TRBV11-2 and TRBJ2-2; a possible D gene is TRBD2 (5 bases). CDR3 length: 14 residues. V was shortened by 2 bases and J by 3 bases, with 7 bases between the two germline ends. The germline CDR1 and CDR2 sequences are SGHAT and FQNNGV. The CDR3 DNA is TGTGCCAGCAGCTTATACGGGGACACCGGGGAGCTGTTTTTT. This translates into CASSLYGDTGELFF.